These 27 T cell receptor beta chains were sequenced from one sample in a study of Graves' ophthalmopathy and Graves' hyperthyroidism. Amplification from RNA transcripts yielded the TCR beta CDR3 regions. Second-round multiplex PCR came after a first-round RT-PCR that employed HTBI primers. TCRdb fed the multiplex PCR reads into MiXCR, producing one record per CDR3 protein. Seen here are 660,000 or so distinct CDR3 sequences, about 41% observed once, and the top ten hold 3% to 3.5%. The sample was peripheral blood. The origin of the receptors is an adult man with Graves' ophthalmopathy.

In this sample, this clonotype turned up a few times. The chain has TRBV25-1 and TRBJ1-1, with 7 bases matching TRBD1. Trimming took 8 bases from V and 6 from J; bases not matched to a gene: 3. CDR3 length equals 11 residues. Looked up from germline, CDR1 is MGHDK and CDR2 is SYGVNS. CDR3 loop: CASPGGAEAFF. Here the CDR3 DNA reads TGTGCCAGCCCAGGGGGGGCTGAAGCTTTCTTT.

This clonotype came up many times. The junction differs from germline at one of its ends, possibly a read error. V and J are TRBV7-9 and TRBJ2-5; the match to TRBD2 covers 9 bases. Germline CDR1 is SEHNR and CDR2 is FQNEAQ (reference sequence). CDR3 length: 15 amino acids. The CDR3 loop is CASSLTRTSEETQYF. The CDR3 nucleotides read TGTGCTAGCAGCTTAACAAGGACTAGCGAGGAGACCCAGTACTTC.

The V and J genes are TRBV7-2 and TRBJ2-7; 8 bases line up with TRBD2. This CDR3 spans 15 amino acids. Trimming cost V 6 bases and J 2 bases; bases outside gene matches: 9. Germline CDR1 and CDR2: SGHTA and FQGNSA. CDR3: CASSSAGGSPYEQYF. The CDR3 nucleotides read TGTGCCAGCAGTTCGGCGGGAGGCTCCCCCTACGAGCAGTACTTC.

This clonotype was detected a few times. The genes are TRBV20-1 and TRBJ1-4; 9 nucleotides align to TRBD1. The CDR3 contains 14 residues. Germline loops: CDR1 DFQATT, CDR2 SNEGSKA (reference sequence). The V segment lost 3 bases and the J segment 4 bases; nucleotides outside the gene matches: 3. The DNA for the CDR3 is TGCAGTGCTAGTACAGGGGGCGGTAATGAAAAACTGTTTTTT. Translated, it gives CSASTGGGNEKLFF.

V gene TRBV7-8 combines with J gene TRBJ1-1; TRBD1 aligns across 11 bases. V lost 5 bases and J lost 11; bases outside the gene matches: 4. CDR3 length equals 12 residues. Germline V gene sequence: CDR1 SGHVS, CDR2 FQNEAQ. The CDR3: CASSHGQGAAFF. The CDR3 nucleotides read TGTGCCAGCAGCCATGGACAGGGGGCCGCTTTCTTT.

As to this clonotype: An end of the junction does not agree with germline; a read error may underlie this. The chain recombines TRBV7-7 with TRBJ2-5; D tentatively fits TRBD1 or TRBD2 (7 bases each). Per germline, CDR1 SSHAT and CDR2 FNYEAQ (reference sequence). The CDR3 consists of 14 residues. The CDR3 reads CASSRNQGGETQYF. The DNA for the CDR3 is TGTGCTAGCAGCCGAAACCAGGGGGGGGAGACCCAGTACTTC.

This clonotype was picked up many times. The rearrangement uses TRBV5-1 and TRBJ1-2, with 10 bases that match TRBD1. The V gene's germline CDR1 is SGHRS and CDR2 YFSETQ. J lost 2 bases, V lost 4 bases, and 8 bases had no gene match. The CDR3 has 16 residues. The CDR3 sequence: CASSLRPGQGNYGYTF. The CDR3 nucleotides read TGCGCCAGCAGCCTGAGACCGGGACAGGGGAACTATGGCTACACCTTC.

In its sample, this clonotype was seen many times. V gene TRBV2 combines with J gene TRBJ1-2; 7 nucleotides agree with TRBD1. The germline CDR1 and CDR2 sequences are SNHLY and FYNNEI. V lost 7 bases and J lost 3; bases outside the gene matches: 8. This CDR3 has 14 amino acids. CDR3 protein: CASTKTGFDYGYTF. The CDR3 DNA is TGTGCCAGCACCAAGACAGGGTTCGACTATGGCTACACCTTC.

The chain joins TRBV25-1 to TRBJ1-4, with D unresolved. The CDR3 runs to 15 residues. Trimming left V 6 bases short and J 10 bases short, with 21 bases between. Germline CDR1 reads MGHDK; CDR2 reads SYGVNS. CDR3 region: CASSPSGGDIGKLFF. The DNA for the CDR3 is TGTGCCAGCAGCCCTTCAGGTGGCGACATCGGAAAACTGTTTTTT. The full variable domain, its missing parts supplied by reference TRBV25-1 and TRBJ1-4, is EADIYQTPRYLVIGTGKKITLECSQTMGHDKMYWYQQDPGMELHLIHYSYGVNSTEKGDLSSESTVSRIRTEHFPLTLESARPSHTSQYLCASSPSGGDIGKLFFGSGTQLSVL.

The chain is built from TRBV19 and TRBJ1-5; TRBD1 agrees at 8 bases. V trimming: 6 bases; J trimming: 7 bases; junction bases outside the gene matches: 8. The CDR3 is 14 amino acids. The germline CDR1 and CDR2 sequences are LNHDA and SQIVND (reference sequence). CDR3 sequence reads: CASSQGQVAQPQHF. The CDR3 coding sequence is TGTGCCAGTAGCCAGGGACAGGTGGCCCAGCCCCAGCATTTT.

This clonotype was recorded many times. The CDR3 nucleotides read TGCAGCGTGATGTTCCTCTACGAGCAGTACTTC. Translated, it gives CSVMFLYEQYF. J is TRBJ2-7 and V is TRBV29-1; D remains unclear. Trimming stripped 6 bases from V and 3 bases from J, with 9 bases between. The CDR3 extends over 11 amino acids. CDR1 SQVTM and CDR2 ANQGSEA come from the germline V gene.

This clonotype was found many times. The J gene is TRBJ1-5, the V gene TRBV6-1; perhaps TRBD1 as D (5 bases). V was shortened by 6 bases and J by 3 bases, with 9 bases between the two germline ends. The germline V gene has CDR1 MNHNS and CDR2 SASEGT. The CDR3 sequence is 13 residues long. The CDR3 nucleotides are TGTGCCAGCAGGGTCAGGGTCAATCAGCCCCAGCATTTT. Translated: CASRVRVNQPQHF.

This clonotype occurred many times. The chain employs TRBV2 and TRBJ2-5; the match to TRBD1 covers 7 bases. CDR1 and CDR2 (germline): SNHLY, FYNNEI. V lost 0 bases and J lost 0; bases outside the gene matches: 7. The CDR3 contains 17 residues. CDR3 protein: CASSEARQGSYQETQYF. DNA of the CDR3: TGTGCCAGCAGTGAAGCGAGACAGGGCTCGTACCAAGAGACCCAGTACTTC.

This clonotype was picked up a small number of times. This chain joins TRBV24-1 and TRBJ1-5; no firm D call. The CDR3 is 12 amino acids. The germline V gene has CDR1 KGHDR and CDR2 SFDVKD. V was pared by 3 bases and J by 11 bases, with 10 bases between. The chain's CDR3 is CATSDKRETQHF. CDR3 DNA sequence: TGTGCCACCAGTGATAAGAGAGAGACCCAGCATTTT.

Many counts were recorded for this clonotype. The chain uses TRBV7-9 and TRBJ2-7, with D perhaps given as TRBD1 or TRBD2 (6 bases each). The CDR3 consists of 15 residues. The germline CDR1 and CDR2 sequences are SEHNR and FQNEAQ (reference sequence). The germline V and J ends were trimmed by 5 bases and 4 bases, with 18 bases remaining between them. The CDR3 coding sequence is TGTGCCAGCAGCCCCCCGGGGGACACCTTTTACGAGCAGTACTTC. Its translation: CASSPPGDTFYEQYF.

The chain uses TRBV5-1 and TRBJ2-2; 8 bases are a match to TRBD1. The V gene's germline CDR1 is SGHRS and CDR2 YFSETQ. V gave up 4 bases and J gave up 7 bases; unmatched junction bases: 9. The CDR3 sequence is 15 residues long. In DNA, the CDR3 is TGCGCCAGCAGCGCTGGAACAGGGGGTATCGGGGAGCTGTTTTTT. It is translated as CASSAGTGGIGELFF.

V and J are TRBV5-1 and TRBJ2-7; 7 bases map to TRBD1. The CDR3 spans 16 residues. Germline V CDR1 and CDR2: SGHRS, YFSETQ. J lost 0 bases, V lost 3 bases, and 9 bases had no gene match. The chain's CDR3 is CASSSLEGQASYEQYF. CDR3 DNA: TGCGCCAGCAGCTCGCTAGAAGGACAGGCCTCCTACGAGCAGTACTTC.

This clonotype occurred a few times. V is TRBV20-1 and J is TRBJ2-7, with D possibly TRBD1 on 7 matching bases. CDR3 length equals 16 residues. Germline CDR1 reads DFQATT; CDR2 reads SNEGSKA (reference sequence). The V end was cut by 6 bases, the J end by 2 bases, with 23 bases between. CDR3 protein: CSATGTTGAGTYEQYF. The CDR3 DNA sequence: TGCAGTGCGACCGGTACTACAGGGGCGGGGACCTACGAGCAGTACTTC.

This clonotype was seen ten or more times. The V and J genes are TRBV19 and TRBJ1-4, with D hard to call. The ends were cut back, 6 bases at V and 1 base at J, with 6 bases in the middle. Germline loops: CDR1 LNHDA, CDR2 SQIVND (reference sequence). This CDR3 is built from 13 residues. The CDR3 is CASREQTNEKLFF. The CDR3 DNA reads TGTGCCAGTAGGGAACAAACTAATGAAAAACTGTTTTTT.

The CDR3 DNA sequence: TGTGCCAGTAGGAGACAGGGTGCGGGCAATGAGCATTTT. Translating it yields CASRRQGAGNEHF. V usage is TRBV19 and J usage is TRBJ1-5; 7 bases fit TRBD1. Germline assignment: CDR1 LNHDA and CDR2 SQIVND (reference sequence). The V segment lost 6 bases and the J segment 14 bases; nucleotides outside the gene matches: 13. The CDR3 consists of 13 residues. The full variable domain, rest sourced from reference TRBV19 and TRBJ1-5, is DGGITQSPKYLFRKEGQNVTLSCEQNLNHDAMYWYRQDPGQGLRLIYYSQIVNDFQKGDIAEGYSVSREKKESFPLTVTSAQKNPTAFYLCASRRQGAGNEHFGDGTRLSIL.

The sample holds one count of this clonotype. The V gene is TRBV7-8, the J gene TRBJ1-4; D is undetermined. The assigned J gene may be wrong: the sequence end matches TRBJ2-2 better. The CDR3 covers 13 residues. Germline V gene sequence: CDR1 SGHVS, CDR2 FQNEAQ. CDR3 region: CASGLRDTGELFF. CDR3 bases: TGTGCCAGCGGTCTCCGGGACACCGGGGAGCTGTTTTTT.

As for this clonotype: A read error may explain this, as a much larger clone is one base away. V and J are TRBV24-1 and TRBJ2-7; 7 nucleotides agree with TRBD1. The CDR3 is 14 residues long. In germline, CDR1 is KGHDR, CDR2 SFDVKD. The DNA for the CDR3 is TGTGCCACCAGCGAAGACAGGGCTCCCTACGAGCAGTGCTTC. Protein product: CATSEDRAPYEQCF.

In this sample, this clonotype turned up many times. The chain couples TRBV29-1 to TRBJ2-7, with 13 bases matching TRBD2. V gave up 7 bases and J gave up 5 bases; unmatched junction bases: 5. This CDR3 is built from 13 residues. From germline, CDR1 is SQVTM and CDR2 ANQGSEA. For the CDR3, the DNA is TGCAGCGCTAGACTAGCGGGAGGTGACGAGCAGTACTTC. Translation: CSARLAGGDEQYF.

About this clonotype: Possible read error: a much larger clone is one base away. This chain connects TRBV7-9 to TRBJ2-2; TRBD1 might be the D (6 bases). The germline CDR1 and CDR2 sequences are SEHNR and FQNEAQ (reference sequence). V dropped 5 bases and J dropped 0 bases, with 16 bases sitting between them. This CDR3 is 17 amino acids long. Here the CDR3 DNA reads TGTGCCAGCAGCCCAGGGGCGCCAACAACGAACACCGGGGAGCTGTTTTTT. It yields the protein CASSPGAPTTNTGELFF.

This clonotype was seen many times. V gene TRBV4-3 combines with J gene TRBJ1-5, with no clear D. The CDR3 has 13 residues. Trimming left V 0 bases short and J 9 bases short, with 9 bases between. Germline assignment: CDR1 LGHNA and CDR2 YSLEER. The chain's CDR3 is CASSQDDLMPQHF. The CDR3 DNA follows: TGCGCCAGCAGCCAAGATGACCTTATGCCCCAGCATTTT.

A remark on this clonotype: Since a much larger clone is just one base distant, this may be a read error. This chain joins TRBV6-5 and TRBJ1-2; 7 nucleotides line up with TRBD1. CDR1 is MNHEY and CDR2 is SVGAGI in the germline V gene. The CDR3 is 15 amino acids. CDR3 nucleotide sequence: TGTGCCAGCAGTCCAAGGGACAGCCCTAGGTTAGGCTACAGCTTC. Its protein is CASSPRDSPRLGYSF.

The rearrangement links TRBV7-2 to TRBJ2-7, with TRBD1 matching over 11 bases. CDR3 length: 14 residues. CDR1 and CDR2 (germline): SGHTA, FQGNSA. V lost 8 bases, J lost 3 bases, and 6 bases stayed unmatched. CDR3 sequence: CASGSGTGGYEQYF. The CDR3 DNA sequence: TGTGCCAGCGGCTCCGGGACAGGGGGCTACGAGCAGTACTTC.